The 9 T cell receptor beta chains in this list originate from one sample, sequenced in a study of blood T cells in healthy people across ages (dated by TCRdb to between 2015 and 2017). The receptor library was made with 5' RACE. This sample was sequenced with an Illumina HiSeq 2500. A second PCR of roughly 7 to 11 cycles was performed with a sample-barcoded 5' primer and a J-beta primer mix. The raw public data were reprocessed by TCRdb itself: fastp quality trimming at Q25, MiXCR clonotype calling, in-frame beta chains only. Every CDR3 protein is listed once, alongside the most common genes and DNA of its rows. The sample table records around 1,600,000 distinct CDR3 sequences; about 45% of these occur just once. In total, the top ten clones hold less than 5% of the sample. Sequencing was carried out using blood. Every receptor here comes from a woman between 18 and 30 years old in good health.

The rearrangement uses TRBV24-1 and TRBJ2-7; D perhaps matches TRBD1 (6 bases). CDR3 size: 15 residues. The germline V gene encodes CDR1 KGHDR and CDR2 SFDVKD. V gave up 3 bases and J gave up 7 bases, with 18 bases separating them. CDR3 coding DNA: TGTGCCACCAGTGATGTGCAGGGGCACCTCAATGAGCAGTACTTC. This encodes CATSDVQGHLNEQYF.

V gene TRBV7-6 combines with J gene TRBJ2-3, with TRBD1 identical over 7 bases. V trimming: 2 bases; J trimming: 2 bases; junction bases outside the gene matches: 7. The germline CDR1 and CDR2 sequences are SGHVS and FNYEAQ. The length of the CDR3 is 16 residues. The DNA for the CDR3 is TGTGCCAGCAGCTTATTCACAGGGGCCGTCACAGATACGCAGTATTTT. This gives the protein CASSLFTGAVTDTQYF.

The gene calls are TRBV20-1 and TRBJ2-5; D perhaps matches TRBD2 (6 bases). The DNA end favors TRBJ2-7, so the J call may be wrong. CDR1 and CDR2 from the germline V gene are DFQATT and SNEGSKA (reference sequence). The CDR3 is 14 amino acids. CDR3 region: CSARTREAQIEQYF. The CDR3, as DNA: TGCAGTGCTAGGACTAGGGAGGCGCAGATCGAGCAGTACTTC.

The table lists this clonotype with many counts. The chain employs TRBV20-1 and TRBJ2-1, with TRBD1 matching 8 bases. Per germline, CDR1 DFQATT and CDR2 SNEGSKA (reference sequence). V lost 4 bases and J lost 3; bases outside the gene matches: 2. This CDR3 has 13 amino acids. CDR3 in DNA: TGCAGTGCTACGGACAGGGACTACAATGAGCAGTTCTTC. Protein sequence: CSATDRDYNEQFF.

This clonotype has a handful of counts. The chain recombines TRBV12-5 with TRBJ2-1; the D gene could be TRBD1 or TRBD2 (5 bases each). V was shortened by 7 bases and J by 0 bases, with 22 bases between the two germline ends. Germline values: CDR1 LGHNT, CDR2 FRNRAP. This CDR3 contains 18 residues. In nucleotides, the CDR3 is TGTGCTAGTGTCAAAAAAGGGACCTTACGGAGCTCCTACAATGAGCAGTTCTTC. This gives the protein CASVKKGTLRSSYNEQFF.

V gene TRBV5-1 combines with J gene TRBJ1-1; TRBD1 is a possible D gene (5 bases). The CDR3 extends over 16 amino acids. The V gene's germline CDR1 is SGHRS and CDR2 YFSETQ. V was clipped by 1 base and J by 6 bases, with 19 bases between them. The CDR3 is CASSLIGGPEAAEAFF. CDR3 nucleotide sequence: TGCGCCAGCAGCTTGATCGGGGGACCGGAGGCCGCTGAAGCTTTCTTT. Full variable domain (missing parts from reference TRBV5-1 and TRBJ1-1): KAGVTQTPRYLIKTRGQQVTLSCSPISGHRSVSWYQQTPGQGLQFLFEYFSETQRNKGNFPGRFSGRQFSNSRSEMNVSTLELGDSALYLCASSLIGGPEAAEAFFGQGTRLTVV.

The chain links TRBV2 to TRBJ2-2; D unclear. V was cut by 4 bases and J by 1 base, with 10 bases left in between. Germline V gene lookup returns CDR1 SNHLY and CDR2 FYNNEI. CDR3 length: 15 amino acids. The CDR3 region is CASSALPLNTGELFF. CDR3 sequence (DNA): TGTGCCAGCAGTGCTTTGCCACTGAACACCGGGGAGCTGTTTTTT.

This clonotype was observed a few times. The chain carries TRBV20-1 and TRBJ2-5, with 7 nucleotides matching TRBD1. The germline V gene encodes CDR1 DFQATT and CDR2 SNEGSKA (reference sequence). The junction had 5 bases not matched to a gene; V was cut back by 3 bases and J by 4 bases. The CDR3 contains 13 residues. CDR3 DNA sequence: TGCAGTGCTAGCACAGGGGCTCCAGAGACCCAGTACTTC. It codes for CSASTGAPETQYF.

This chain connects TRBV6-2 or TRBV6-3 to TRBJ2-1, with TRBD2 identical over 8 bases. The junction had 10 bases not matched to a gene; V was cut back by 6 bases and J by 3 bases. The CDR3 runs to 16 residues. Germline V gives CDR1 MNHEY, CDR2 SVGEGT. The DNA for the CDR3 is TGTGCCAGCAGCCGCCTTAGCGGGAAAAACTACAATGAGCAGTTCTTC. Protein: CASSRLSGKNYNEQFF.